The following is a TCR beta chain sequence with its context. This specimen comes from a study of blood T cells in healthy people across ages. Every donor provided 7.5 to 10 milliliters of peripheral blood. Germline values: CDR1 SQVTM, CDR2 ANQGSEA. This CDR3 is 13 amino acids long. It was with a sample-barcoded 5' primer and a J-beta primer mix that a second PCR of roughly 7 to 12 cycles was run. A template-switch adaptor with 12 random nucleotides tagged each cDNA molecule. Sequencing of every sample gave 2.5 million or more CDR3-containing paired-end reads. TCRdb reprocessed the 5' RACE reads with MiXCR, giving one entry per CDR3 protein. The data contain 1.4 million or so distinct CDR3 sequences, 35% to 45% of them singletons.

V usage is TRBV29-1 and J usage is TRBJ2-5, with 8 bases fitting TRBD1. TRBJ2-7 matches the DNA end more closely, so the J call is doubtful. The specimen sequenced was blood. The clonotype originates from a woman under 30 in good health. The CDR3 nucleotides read TGCAGCGTGTTCGGACAGGGAGGCTACGAGCAGTACTTC. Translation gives CSVFGQGGYEQYF.